The T cell receptor beta chain described here comes from a study of T cells in Graves' hyperthyroidism and ophthalmopathy. TCR beta CDR3 regions were amplified from RNA transcripts. With the HTBI primer set, the TCR CDR3 went through a first round of RT-PCR. TCRdb recomputed calls from the multiplex PCR reads with MiXCR, one row per CDR3 protein. The table includes roughly 500,000 distinct CDR3 sequences, under 25% detected once. Diagnostic assessment was based on clinical symptoms, serum thyroxine and TRAb, thyroid ultrasound and orbital computed tomography. This CDR3 is 14 amino acids long. CDR1 MDHEN and CDR2 SYDVKM come from the germline V gene. V was clipped by 3 bases and J by 4 bases, with 12 bases between them.

The chain employs TRBV28 and TRBJ1-1; D is ambiguous. Sequencing was carried out using blood. The receptor's source is a woman aged 70 to 79 with Graves' ophthalmopathy. The CDR3 nucleotides read TGTGCCAGCAGTTTTTTGGCACGGATCACTGAAGCTTTCTTT. Translation: CASSFLARITEAFF.